This T cell receptor (beta chain) emerged from a study of technical replicates of blood from several donors. Sequencing was performed with immunoSEQ multiplex PCR; in TCRdb, only in-frame clones are kept and a portion is missing. This repertoire shows 99,000 or so clones, 95% found once; its top ten account for about 0.19%. Germline lookup yields CDR1 LNHDA and CDR2 SQIVND (reference sequence). Trimming removed 1 base from V and 7 bases from J, with 7 bases in between. The CDR3 length is 12 residues. The clonotype originates from a human donor in good health. The chain combines TRBV19 with TRBJ1-1; no reliable D call. The specimen sequenced was T cells isolated from PBMCs. CDR3 in amino acids: CASSIGAREAFF. The CDR3 nucleotides are TGTGCCAGTAGTATAGGCGCCCGTGAAGCTTTCTTT.